The 10 T cell receptor beta chains given below trace back to one sample, sequenced in a study of T cells in Graves' hyperthyroidism and ophthalmopathy. RNA transcripts yielded amplified TCR beta CDR3 regions. A first-round RT-PCR of the TCR CDR3 used the HTBI primer set. TCRdb reanalysed the multiplex PCR reads using MiXCR and keeps one entry per CDR3 protein. The sample contains more than 500,000 distinct CDR3 sequences, around 15% of which appear only once. What was sequenced was blood. All receptors come from a woman aged 25 to 45 with Graves' ophthalmopathy.

This clonotype appeared many times. The rearrangement joins TRBV7-2 to TRBJ2-4, with D unclear. Per the germline V gene, CDR1 is SGHTA and CDR2 is FQGNSA. Trimming took 0 bases from V and 9 from J, leaving 9 bases between them. The CDR3 length is 13 residues. The CDR3 sequence is CASSLAERSIQYF. CDR3 in DNA: TGTGCCAGCAGCTTAGCGGAGAGAAGCATTCAGTACTTC.

This clonotype came up a few times. At one end, the junction sequence differs from germline, possibly due to a read error. This chain links TRBV12-5 with TRBJ1-1; weak D call: TRBD1 (5 bases). The CDR3 has 16 amino acids. Germline CDR1 and CDR2: LGHNT and FRNRAP. This CDR3 reads CASGLGRPQGNTEASF. The CDR3 bases are TGTGCTAGTGGTTTGGGTCGCCCTCAGGGTAACACTGAAGCTTCCTTT.

The chain carries TRBV6-2 or TRBV6-3 and TRBJ2-1; D not resolved. This CDR3 is built from 15 residues. V was shortened by 7 bases and J by 6 bases, with 19 bases between the two germline ends. The germline CDR1 and CDR2 sequences are MNHEY and SVGEGT. This CDR3 reads CASKKALGTFNEQFF. CDR3 in DNA: TGTGCCAGCAAAAAAGCCTTGGGAACGTTCAATGAGCAGTTCTTC.

In its sample, this clonotype was seen many times. This chain joins TRBV10-1 and TRBJ2-2; 9 nucleotides agree with TRBD2. V lost 0 bases, J lost 0 bases, and 5 bases stayed unmatched. Germline CDR1 reads WNHNN; CDR2 reads SYGVQD (reference sequence). The CDR3 is 18 residues long. The CDR3 loop reads CASSESPLAGSNTGELFF. CDR3 nucleotides: TGCGCCAGCAGTGAGTCTCCTCTAGCGGGATCGAACACCGGGGAGCTGTTTTTT.

J is TRBJ2-7 and V is TRBV9; a possible D gene is TRBD2 (6 bases). Looked up from germline, CDR1 is SGDLS and CDR2 is YYNGEE. The CDR3 is 14 amino acids. V was shortened by 0 bases and J by 3 bases, with 10 bases between the two germline ends. The chain's CDR3 is CASSVGRESYEQYF. In nucleotides, the CDR3 is TGTGCCAGCAGCGTAGGCCGGGAGAGCTACGAGCAGTACTTC.

This clonotype was counted at least ten times. The chain uses TRBV13 and TRBJ2-7; 9 bases fit TRBD1. Trimming at V came to 5 bases and at J to 2 bases, leaving 4 bases not matched to a gene. Germline assignment: CDR1 PRHDT and CDR2 FYEKMQ (reference sequence). This CDR3 spans 14 amino acids. In nucleotides, the CDR3 is TGTGCCAGCAGCCCGAGACAGGGGGCCTACGAGCAGTACTTC. This gives the protein CASSPRQGAYEQYF.

V is TRBV5-6 and J is TRBJ1-3; D not resolved. The CDR3 loop spans 14 amino acids. Germline assignment: CDR1 SGHDT and CDR2 YYEEEE. V gave up 4 bases and J gave up 3 bases, with 11 bases separating them. CDR3 bases: TGTGCCAGCAGCACCCCAGGCCGTGGAAACACCATATATTTT. Protein: CASSTPGRGNTIYF.

The chain carries TRBV11-2 and TRBJ2-5; D gene unclear. The CDR3 spans 13 residues. Germline V gives CDR1 SGHAT, CDR2 FQNNGV. With 7 bases removed from V and 3 bases from J, the gap between germline ends came to 12 bases. For the CDR3, the DNA is TGTGCCAGCACCCACGACCTAAAAGAGACCCAGTACTTC. Translation gives CASTHDLKETQYF.

This clonotype has at least ten counts. V gene TRBV10-3 combines with J gene TRBJ1-1; D may be TRBD1 (5 bases). Trimming took 4 bases from V and 0 from J, leaving 12 bases between them. Germline V gene sequence: CDR1 ENHRY, CDR2 SYGVKD. This CDR3 has 15 amino acids. The CDR3 sequence: CAISAGQGMNTEAFF. CDR3 DNA sequence: TGTGCCATCAGTGCGGGGCAAGGGATGAACACTGAAGCTTTCTTT.

This chain connects TRBV27 to TRBJ1-1, with TRBD1 matching 7 bases. CDR1 and CDR2 (germline): MNHEY, SMNVEV (reference sequence). The junction had 9 bases not matched to a gene; V was cut back by 5 bases and J by 0 bases. The CDR3 is made up of 16 amino acids. CDR3: CASSPLATGLNTEAFF. Here the CDR3 DNA reads TGTGCCAGCAGTCCACTAGCGACAGGGTTGAACACTGAAGCTTTCTTT.